This is a list of T cell receptor beta chains from one sample in a study of OX40 agonist ivuxolimab in advanced cancers. Assay used: immunoSEQ multiplex PCR; TCRdb lists only in-frame clones, some missing. The sample holds 77,000 or so clones, approximately 85% seen once. Source: CD4+ or CD8+ T cells sorted from blood, taken in a trial of the OX40 agonist ivuxolimab. These receptors were taken from an adult with an advanced solid tumor such as melanoma, head and neck, liver or kidney cancer. Each CDR3 is given without its conserved first and last residue. Each record gives: CDR3 protein, V gene, J gene.

ASSLYAGDYGYT	TRBV7-8	TRBJ1-2
ASSPPTGGSPGELF	TRBV18	TRBJ2-2
ASSYDRDYEQY	TRBV28	NA
SVGDRGRMDEQY	TRBV29-1	TRBJ2-7
ASSPTKDTGERGLF	TRBV18	TRBJ2-2
ASRWAGSSTDTQY	TRBV7-2	TRBJ2-3
ASSLGQLETQY	TRBV11-1	TRBJ2-5
ASSLAGGEQY	TRBV19	TRBJ2-7
ASSLGREGAEQF	TRBV5-1	TRBJ2-1
ASTWGYTGELF	TRBV2	TRBJ2-2
ASSLEKRQGYT	TRBV7-2	TRBJ1-2
ASSKDRDDEQF	TRBV11-2	TRBJ2-1
ASSALPTIDMF	TRBV9	TRBJ2-1
AWSSGRGRLDTIY	TRBV30	TRBJ1-3
ASKQQLSYGYT	TRBV19	TRBJ1-2
AWSVPGQLYEQY	TRBV30	TRBJ2-7
ASSPSGGPSTDTQY	TRBV18	TRBJ2-3
ASSGNYNEQF	TRBV10-1	TRBJ2-1
ASRGRGSAYEQY	TRBV28	TRBJ2-7
ASSPRDSGRKLF	TRBV5-8	TRBJ1-4
ATADRNYGYT	TRBV6-5	TRBJ1-2
ASSLSTGGTDTQY	TRBV18	TRBJ2-3
ASSLFTMNTEAF	TRBV5-1	TRBJ1-1
ASSQAGTGLEKLF	TRBV4-3	TRBJ1-4
AEPCRGPHEQF	TRBV23-1	TRBJ2-1
ASSPQDTQY	TRBV7-2	TRBJ2-3
ASSARRDLTGETQY	TRBV9	TRBJ2-5
ASCEGKETQY	TRBV28	TRBJ2-5
ASSTALAGALYEQY	TRBV7-9	TRBJ2-7
ASSPMGGPSTDTQY	TRBV7-2	TRBJ2-3
ASSFPGPLRETQY	TRBV5-8	TRBJ2-5
AISESRTNYGYT	TRBV10-3	TRBJ1-2
ASSPMGGAGTGELF	TRBV7-9	TRBJ2-2
ASSGPDRGLDGYT	TRBV5-6	TRBJ1-2
ASSLVSQGVHGTGELF	TRBV7-9	TRBJ2-2
ASSAHLNTGELF	TRBV2	TRBJ2-2
ASGGVAGELF	TRBV5-1	TRBJ2-2
ASSFQGISNTEAF	TRBV28	TRBJ1-1
ASSLADEQY	TRBV2	TRBJ2-7
ASSSQTGMEY	TRBV6-5	TRBJ2-7
ASSLLTGHTGELF	TRBV6-1	TRBJ2-2
ASSDTGARSYNEQF	TRBV7-6	TRBJ2-1
ASSLSWATGELF	TRBV5-6	TRBJ2-2
ARSLGGGGNEQF	TRBV5-3	TRBJ2-1
ASKVGRSYNEQF	TRBV27	TRBJ2-1
ASSLEGARTGELF	TRBV7-7	TRBJ2-2
AWERGTEQY	TRBV30	TRBJ2-7
ATRQLSGNTIY	TRBV19	TRBJ1-3
ASSDKGIEQF	TRBV25-1	TRBJ2-1